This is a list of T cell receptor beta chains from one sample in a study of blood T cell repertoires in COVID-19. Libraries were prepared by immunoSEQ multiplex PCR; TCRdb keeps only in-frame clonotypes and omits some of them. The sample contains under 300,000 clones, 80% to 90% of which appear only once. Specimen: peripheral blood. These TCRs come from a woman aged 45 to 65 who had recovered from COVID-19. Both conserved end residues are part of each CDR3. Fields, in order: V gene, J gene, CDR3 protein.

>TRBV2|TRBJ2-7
CPSGPGGTREQYF
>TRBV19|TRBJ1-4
CASSDDRGATNEKLFF
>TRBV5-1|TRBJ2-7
CASSLSNRTGETHEQYF
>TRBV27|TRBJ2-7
CASSHGLAGGHEQYF
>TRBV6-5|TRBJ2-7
CASSYTGTNSYEQYF
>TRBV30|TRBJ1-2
CAWGRSYGYTF
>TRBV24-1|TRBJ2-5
CATSATISGGLIQETQYF
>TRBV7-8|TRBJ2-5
CASSLDNRRYQETQYF
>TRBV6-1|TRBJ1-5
CASSEYRNSNQPQHF
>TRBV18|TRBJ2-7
CASSPGGRGNEQYF
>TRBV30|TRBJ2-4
CAWSQGEGVRNIQYF
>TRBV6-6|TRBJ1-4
CASSYSPATNEKLFF
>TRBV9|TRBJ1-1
CASSVNPYTEAFF
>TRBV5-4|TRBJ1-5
CASSNDRGEGNQPQHF
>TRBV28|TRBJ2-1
CASASGDRVQSSYNEQFF
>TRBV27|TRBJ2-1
CASSLSRSGKSHEQFF
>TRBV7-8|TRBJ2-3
CASSLAGGRDTQYF
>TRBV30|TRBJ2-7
CACRRSSYEQYF
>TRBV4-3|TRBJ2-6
CASSQGQLIGANVLTF
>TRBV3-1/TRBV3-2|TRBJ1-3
CASSLGQIGNTIYF
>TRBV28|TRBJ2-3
CASVSGSGGFADTQYF
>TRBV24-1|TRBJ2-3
CATSGKPGQGFQADTQYF
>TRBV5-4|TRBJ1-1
CASSLDLNTEAFF
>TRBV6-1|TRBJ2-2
CASSERGYLDDTGELFF
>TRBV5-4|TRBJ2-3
CASPGGTDTQYF
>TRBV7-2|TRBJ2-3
CASSPLAGDTQYF
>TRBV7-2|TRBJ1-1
CASSTTGETEAFF
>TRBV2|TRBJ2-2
CASNELQTGELFF
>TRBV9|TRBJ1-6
CASSVGGGGWARNSPLHF
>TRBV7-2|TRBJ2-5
CASSLELAGETQYF
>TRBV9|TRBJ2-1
CASSVGSSGALYYNEQFF
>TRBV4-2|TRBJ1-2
CASSQATGYYGYTF
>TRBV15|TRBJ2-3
CATSRAVGLADTDTQYF
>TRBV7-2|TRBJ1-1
CASSADRWDTEAFF
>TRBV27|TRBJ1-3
CASSLRYAQGSSGNTIYF
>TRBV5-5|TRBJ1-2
CASSLEGAGSSYGYTF
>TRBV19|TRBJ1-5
CASSPGQLYQPQHF
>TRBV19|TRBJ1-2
CASSIVAAVRGYTF
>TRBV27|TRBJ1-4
CASSLYQTPATNEKLFF
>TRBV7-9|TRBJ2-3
CASSPRLDTSTDTQYF
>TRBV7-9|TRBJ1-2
CASSFPGGAAPNYGYTF
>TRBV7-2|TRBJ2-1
CASSQGAYNEQFF
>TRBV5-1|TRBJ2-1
CASSSDRRRGQFF
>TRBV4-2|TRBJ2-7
CASSQERDRAYEQYF
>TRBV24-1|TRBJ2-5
CATSDSPRQETQYF
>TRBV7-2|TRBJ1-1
CASSIMNTEAFF
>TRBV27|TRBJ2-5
CASSRGDRSETQYF
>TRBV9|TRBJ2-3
CASSVAQDRGQDTQYF
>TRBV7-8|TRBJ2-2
CASSLQDTGELFF
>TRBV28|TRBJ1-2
CASIEDRLTYGYTF
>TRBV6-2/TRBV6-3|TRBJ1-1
CASSSGQGVVTEAFF